The sample holds a few counts of the clone carrying this T cell receptor beta chain. This entry comes from a study of CD8 T cells in Susac syndrome. The CDR3 extends over 14 amino acids. The V and J ends lost 2 bases and 9 bases, in that order; junction bases with no gene match: 4. The RNA input was 0.5 to 1 ug, and it was reverse transcribed with random hexamers. TCR beta CDR3 was amplified by immunoSEQ multiplex PCR. This amplification extended across 54 Vbeta and 13 Jbeta segments. TCRdb re-derived calls from the immunoSEQ multiplex PCR reads in MiXCR, one entry per CDR3 protein. This sample has around 200,000 distinct CDR3 sequences; 95% occur once, and the top ten carry 0.082%.

The material sequenced was CD4+ T cells from PBMCs. The chain recombines TRBV12-3 or TRBV12-4 with TRBJ2-1; 10 bases fit TRBD2. The TCR comes from a human donor with multiple sclerosis. CDR3 protein: CASSLSGGAGEQFF. In DNA form, the CDR3 reads TGTGCCAGCAGTTTAAGCGGGGGGGCCGGTGAGCAGTTCTTC.